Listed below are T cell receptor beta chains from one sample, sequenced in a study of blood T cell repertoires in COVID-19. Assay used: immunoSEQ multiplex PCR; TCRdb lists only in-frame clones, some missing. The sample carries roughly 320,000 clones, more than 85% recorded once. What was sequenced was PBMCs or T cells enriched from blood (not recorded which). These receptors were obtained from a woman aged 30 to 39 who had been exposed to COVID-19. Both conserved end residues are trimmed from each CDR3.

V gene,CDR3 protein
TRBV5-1,ASSRAGGGLNLLYEQY
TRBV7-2,ASSLRRDRDTYGYT
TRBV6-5,ASRYDSSSLEAF
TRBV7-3,ASSLEGAQGYT
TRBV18,ASSPVGQYEQY
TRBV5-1,ASSLGTGANYGYT
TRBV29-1,SVEGVPGQELNTEAF
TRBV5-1,ASSLAGRPGAREAF
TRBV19,ASSIVGTGTYNEQF
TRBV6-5,ASSYSIQKNTEAF
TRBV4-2,ASSQESLYGQANTGELF
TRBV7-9,ASSAASGGDYEQY
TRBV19,ASSTGQGGYAQY
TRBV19,ASSQGLAGGYNEQF
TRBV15,ATSRVGRTFTGELF
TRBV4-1,ASSLRDTTYNEQF
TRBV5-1,ASSLAPQGVSGNTIY
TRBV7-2,ASSFGGYHTDTQY
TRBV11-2,ASSYHQGRNGYT
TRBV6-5,ASRPTDMARTEAF
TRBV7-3,ASSGTGTGGYT
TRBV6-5,ASSYTGQVVETQY
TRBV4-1,ASSPPGQGSNSPLH
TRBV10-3,AISESPGYEQY
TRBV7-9,ASSPLGGGTEAF
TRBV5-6,ASSPDRGHEKEKLF
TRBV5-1,ASSERQGEGNTIY
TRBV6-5,ASSYFSGAPNYGYT
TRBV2,ATEEQGHLTEAF
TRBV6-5,ASSATGPSYGYT
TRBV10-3,AISERGSEKLF